This TCR beta chain derives from a study of cytomegalovirus exposure and HLA in healthy donors. It was with 60 Vbeta and 13 Jbeta primers that the PCR ran. Study processing details: The authors later counted tens of millions of unique TCR beta chains, around 9.9 million of them shared. Clones were sequenced by immunoSEQ multiplex PCR, and TCRdb holds only the in-frame ones, with some missing. V and J calls plus clone size are reproduced from that table; the DNA served to infer D and trimming. The sample comprises 120,000 to 150,000 clones, less than 90% of which are singletons, and about 2.5% rests with the top ten. Comment on this clone: Its target is not known.

Study-level findings and limits: In a later analysis, across HLA loci, associated TCR counts were highest for DRB1, lowest for HLA-C.

This CDR3 region has 15 residues. The trim removed 3 bases at V and 0 bases at J, leaving 3 bases unmatched. Germline CDR1 is SGDLS and CDR2 is YYNGEE. The sequencing input was PBMCs. The chain couples TRBV9 to TRBJ2-1, with 7 bases matching TRBD1. The clonotype originates from a boy aged 2 to 9 in good health and CMV-seronegative. In DNA form, the CDR3 reads TGTGCCAGCAGCGCGACAGGGAGCTCCTACAATGAGCAGTTCTTC. Residues: CASSATGSSYNEQFF.